Each of the 29 T cell receptor beta chains below was sequenced from the same sample in a study of shared clonotypes between healthy human individuals. Clones were sequenced by immunoSEQ multiplex PCR, and TCRdb holds only the in-frame ones, with some missing. This sample yields approximately 440,000 clones, of which 77% are seen a single time; approximately 12% belongs to the top ten. Sequenced input: PBMCs. The origin of the receptors is a middle-aged woman in good health. Some clones in this sample may be carry-over from other donors' samples.

This clone occurred many times. The V call is TRBV2, the J call TRBJ2-5; 9 nucleotides match TRBD2. The CDR3 has 17 amino acids. V dropped 6 bases and J dropped 5; count of bases not matched to a gene: 16. Germline CDR1 is SNHLY and CDR2 is FYNNEI. CDR3 sequence (DNA): TGTGCCAGCAGCCTGGCCTTGGGCGGGAGGGTAGGCGAGACCCAGTACTTC. It is translated as CASSLALGGRVGETQYF.

The chain joins TRBV7-9 to TRBJ2-1; tentative D call: TRBD2 (7 bases). Germline CDR1 and CDR2: SEHNR and FQNEAQ (reference sequence). Trimming took off 1 base at V and 5 bases at J, with 12 bases between the two ends. CDR3 size: 15 residues. CDR3 residues: CASSLDLGGHNEQFF. CDR3 sequence (DNA): TGTGCCAGCAGCTTAGATCTGGGGGGGCACAATGAGCAGTTCTTC. The complete variable domain, with remaining parts taken from reference TRBV7-9 and TRBJ2-1, reads DTGVSQNPRHKITKRGQNVTFRCDPISEHNRLYWYRQTLGQGPEFLTYFQNEAQLEKSRLLSDRFSAERPKGSFSTLEIQRTEQGDSAMYLCASSLDLGGHNEQFFGPGTRLTVL.

The chain links TRBV28 to TRBJ2-1; the D is unclear. Germline V gene data show CDR1 as MDHEN and CDR2 as SYDVKM. CDR3 length: 14 amino acids. V was pared by 1 base and J by 2 bases, with 6 bases between. CDR3 sequence reads: CASSLSTPYNEQFF. In DNA form, the CDR3 reads TGTGCCAGCAGTTTATCTACACCCTACAATGAGCAGTTCTTC.

The chain combines TRBV15 with TRBJ2-5; D not resolved. The germline V gene has CDR1 LNHNV and CDR2 YYDKDF (reference sequence). With 0 bases removed from V and 2 bases from J, the gap between germline ends came to 10 bases. This CDR3 contains 15 residues. The CDR3 coding sequence is TGTGCCACCAGCAGAGATCTCCAGGAGCAAGAGACCCAGTACTTC. Residues: CATSRDLQEQETQYF.

The rearrangement links TRBV28 to TRBJ2-7, with D perhaps TRBD1 (6 bases). The CDR3 is 14 residues long. Germline CDR1 and CDR2: MDHEN and SYDVKM. Deletions cut 5 bases from V and 3 bases from J, with 14 bases between. The CDR3 sequence is CASSLHRVDYEQYF. The CDR3 DNA sequence: TGTGCCAGCAGTCTACACAGGGTTGACTACGAGCAGTACTTC.

The rearrangement joins TRBV6-1 to TRBJ2-7; 9 bases are shared with TRBD2. Germline CDR1 is MNHNS and CDR2 is SASEGT. There are 16 residues in the CDR3. After removal of 1 base from V and 5 bases from J, the junction contained 9 bases not matched to a gene. The CDR3 DNA sequence: TGTGCCAGCAGTGAAGGTTCGGCGGGAGGGCCGGACGAGCAGTACTTC. It specifies CASSEGSAGGPDEQYF.

The rearrangement uses TRBV4-2 and TRBJ2-1; TRBD2 aligns across 10 bases. CDR3 size: 16 residues. Germline assignment: CDR1 LGHNA and CDR2 YNFKEQ. J was trimmed by 5 bases and V by 4 bases; bases with no gene match: 8. CDR3 residues: CASSRNLAGANNEQFF. The CDR3, as DNA: TGTGCCAGCAGCCGCAACCTAGCGGGAGCTAACAATGAGCAGTTCTTC.

The rearrangement links TRBV2 to TRBJ1-1; D is unresolved. Trimming shortened V by 5 bases and J by 1 base, and 11 bases separated the two germline ends. This CDR3 is 14 amino acids long. Germline V gene lookup returns CDR1 SNHLY and CDR2 FYNNEI. The CDR3 protein is CASSSRPGNTEAFF. CDR3 DNA: TGTGCCAGCAGTTCCCGTCCAGGGAACACTGAAGCTTTCTTT.

This sequence joins TRBV6-1 and TRBJ1-5, with D perhaps matching TRBD1 (5 bases). The V end lost 6 bases, the J end lost 5 bases, and 14 bases lay between the germline ends. From germline, CDR1 is MNHNS and CDR2 SASEGT. The CDR3 has 14 amino acids. CDR3 sequence reads: CASSAGNLDQPQHF. DNA of the CDR3: TGTGCCAGCAGCGCAGGGAATCTTGATCAGCCCCAGCATTTT.

This clone was observed a single time. The CDR3 bases are TGTGCCAGCACCCCGGCGGTGAACACTGAAGCTTTCTTT. Translating gives CASTPAVNTEAFF. This chain links TRBV7-2 with TRBJ1-1; unclear D gene. The CDR3 length is 13 residues. V lost 7 bases, J lost 0 bases, and 9 bases lay in between. The germline CDR1 and CDR2 sequences are SGHTA and FQGNSA.

This chain links TRBV30 with TRBJ2-1; 7 nucleotides align to TRBD2. CDR1 GTSNPN and CDR2 SVGIG come from the germline V gene (reference sequence). V lost 4 bases to trimming and J lost 5 bases; unmatched junction nucleotides: 5. The length of the CDR3 is 13 residues. CDR3 nucleotides: TGTGCCTGGACGCGGGAGCATGACAATGAGCAGTTCTTC. Protein sequence: CAWTREHDNEQFF.

This clone appeared a single time. The chain has TRBV11-2 and TRBJ2-2; tentative D call: TRBD1 (6 bases). The V end was cut by 1 base, the J end by 5 bases, with 11 bases between. This CDR3 spans 15 amino acids. The V gene's germline CDR1 is SGHAT and CDR2 FQNNGV. CDR3 in amino acids: CASSLAAGVTGELFF. In DNA, the CDR3 is TGTGCCAGCAGCTTAGCGGCAGGGGTTACCGGGGAGCTGTTTTTT.

In this sample, this clone turned up a few times. This chain links TRBV10-3 with TRBJ2-7; TRBD1 matches 10 bases. The V segment lost 6 bases and the J segment 5 bases; nucleotides outside the gene matches: 7. CDR1 and CDR2 (germline): ENHRY, SYGVKD. The CDR3 loop spans 14 amino acids. The CDR3 DNA is TGTGCCATCAGAGACAGGGGGCAGGACGACGAGCAGTACTTC. The encoded protein is CAIRDRGQDDEQYF.

Regarding this clone: A far larger clone differs by one base, so this is likely a read error. The gene calls are TRBV5-1 and TRBJ2-5; 7 bases align to TRBD1. This CDR3 contains 16 residues. CDR1 and CDR2 (germline): SGHRS, YFSETQ. The CDR3 reads CANSLGGQAGAETQYF. DNA of the CDR3: TGCGCCAACAGCTTGGGTGGACAGGCAGGCGCGGAGACCCAGTACTTC.

The chain links TRBV19 to TRBJ2-7; 9 bases match TRBD2. CDR3 length: 14 residues. The ends lost 8 bases at V and 1 base at J; junction bases unmatched: 6. The V gene's germline CDR1 is LNHDA and CDR2 SQIVND (reference sequence). CDR3: CASQSLAGSYEQYF. The CDR3 bases are TGTGCCAGTCAATCGCTAGCGGGATCCTACGAGCAGTACTTC.

The chain uses TRBV28 and TRBJ1-5; D gene unclear. V lost 11 bases and J 6 bases, leaving 8 bases between the germline ends. The CDR3 covers 10 residues. Germline CDR1 is MDHEN and CDR2 is SYDVKM. This CDR3 is CAGGAQPQHF. The CDR3 bases are TGTGCCGGTGGCGCTCAGCCCCAGCATTTT.

Concerning this clone itself: A far larger clone lies a single base away; this is likely a read error. Other DNA sequences of this sample code for an identical CDR3. The chain employs TRBV5-1 and TRBJ2-5; 14 bases are a match to TRBD2. In germline, CDR1 is SGHRS, CDR2 YFSETQ. Unmatched junction bases numbered 7, after V lost 4 bases and J lost 11 bases. The CDR3 is made up of 14 amino acids. The chain's CDR3 is CASSGTSGSREQYF. The CDR3 region has the DNA TGCGCCAGCAGCGGGACTAGCGGGAGTCGTGAGCAGTACTTC. The entire variable domain, with the rest obtained from reference TRBV5-1 and TRBJ2-5, is as follows: KAGVTQTPRYLIKTRGQQVTLSCSPISGHRSVSWYQQTPGQGLQFLFEYFSETQRNKGNFPGRFSGRQFSNSRSEMNVSTLELGDSALYLCASSGTSGSREQYFGPGTRLLVL.

On this clone: Being one base from a much bigger clone, this may be a read error. The V and J genes are TRBV2 and TRBJ2-5; D is unclear. The CDR3 loop spans 13 amino acids. CDR1 and CDR2 (germline): SNHLY, FYNNEI. CDR3 in amino acids: CASSVRSEETRYF. The DNA of the CDR3 is TGTGCCAGCAGTGTCAGGAGTGAAGAGACCCGGTACTTC.

This clone was recorded at least ten times. Other nucleotide sequences from this sample produce the same CDR3. This chain connects TRBV4-3 to TRBJ1-5; TRBD1 might be the D (5 bases). There are 15 residues in the CDR3. V was pared by 2 bases and J by 7 bases, with 15 bases between. CDR1 LGHNA and CDR2 YSLEER come from the germline V gene. The CDR3 sequence: CASSQSWQGGQPQHF. The DNA of the CDR3 is TGCGCCAGCAGCCAATCGTGGCAGGGTGGCCAGCCCCAGCATTTT.

In nucleotides, the CDR3 is TGTGCCAGCAGCGTAGAAGTCATGAGGAGCGGGAGTTACAATGAGCAGTTCTTC. It yields the protein CASSVEVMRSGSYNEQFF. The V call is TRBV9, the J call TRBJ2-1; TRBD2 aligns across 8 bases. Trimming cost V 0 bases and J 4 bases; bases outside gene matches: 12. CDR3 length equals 18 residues. Per germline, CDR1 SGDLS and CDR2 YYNGEE.

The chain is built from TRBV29-1 and TRBJ1-1, with D tentatively TRBD1 (5 bases). V gave up 2 bases and J gave up 4 bases, with 14 bases separating them. The CDR3 spans 14 residues. CDR1 and CDR2 from the germline V gene are SQVTM and ANQGSEA. The CDR3 loop is CSVEPALGGTEAFF. Here the CDR3 DNA reads TGCAGCGTTGAACCCGCTCTTGGGGGCACTGAAGCTTTCTTT. Drawing the rest from reference TRBV29-1 and TRBJ1-1, the complete variable domain is SAVISQKPSRDICQRGTSLTIQCQVDSQVTMMFWYRQQPGQSLTLIATANQGSEATYESGFVIDKFPISRPNLTFSTLTVSNMSPEDSSIYLCSVEPALGGTEAFFGQGTRLTVV.

The chain couples TRBV7-2 to TRBJ1-5; weak D call: TRBD1 (5 bases). Germline V CDR1 and CDR2: SGHTA, FQGNSA. Trimming took off 5 bases at V and 7 bases at J, with 12 bases between the two ends. This CDR3 contains 13 residues. Here the CDR3 reads CASSPQGTQPQHF. The CDR3 nucleotides read TGTGCCAGCAGCCCCCAGGGAACCCAGCCCCAGCATTTT. Looking up the rest from reference TRBV7-2 and TRBJ1-5 gives the full variable domain: GAGVSQSPSNKVTEKGKDVELRCDPISGHTALYWYRQSLGQGLEFLIYFQGNSAPDKSGLPSDRFSAERTGGSVSTLTIQRTQQEDSAVYLCASSPQGTQPQHFGDGTRLSIL.

This clone was recorded only once. The chain links TRBV9 to TRBJ1-2; no clear D. With 0 bases removed from V and 2 bases from J, the gap between germline ends came to 8 bases. Germline CDR1 SGDLS, CDR2 YYNGEE. This CDR3 has 14 residues. The CDR3 here is CASSVGGTNYGYTF. CDR3 bases: TGTGCCAGCAGCGTAGGGGGAACAAACTATGGCTACACCTTC.

This clone was seen a single time. CDR3 residues: CASSLARTSGANVLTF. Written as DNA, the CDR3 is TGTGCCAGCAGCTTAGCCAGGACCTCTGGGGCCAACGTCCTGACTTTC. V usage is TRBV7-2 and J usage is TRBJ2-6; D gene ambiguous. This CDR3 comprises 16 residues. From germline, CDR1 is SGHTA and CDR2 FQGNSA. V was cut by 0 bases and J by 0 bases, with 6 bases left in between.

The rearrangement links TRBV28 to TRBJ2-3; tentative D call: TRBD2 (5 bases). Per the germline V gene, CDR1 is MDHEN and CDR2 is SYDVKM. V lost 4 bases and J 5 bases, leaving 10 bases between the germline ends. CDR3 size: 13 residues. The CDR3 DNA reads TGTGCCAGCAGTTCTACTAGGTTAGATACGCAGTATTTT. Its protein is CASSSTRLDTQYF.

Details on this clone: With only one base between it and a far larger clone, this is likely a read error. The chain couples TRBV5-1 to TRBJ2-5; D may be TRBD2 (6 bases). The CDR3 sequence is 13 residues long. Germline CDR1 and CDR2: SGHRS and YFSETQ. DNA of the CDR3: TGCGCCAGCATGCTGCGGGGTGGCTACGAGCAGCACTTC. Protein sequence: CASMLRGGYEQHF.

The chain carries TRBV19 and TRBJ2-1; 8 positions match TRBD2. CDR3 length equals 12 residues. Germline-derived CDR1 and CDR2 are LNHDA and SQIVND (reference sequence). V shed 6 bases, J shed 9 bases, and the junction held 4 bases outside the gene matches. CDR3 in DNA: TGTGCCAGTAGCGGGAGGGGGATTGAGCAGTTCTTC. Encoded protein: CASSGRGIEQFF. The full variable domain, with the rest looked up from reference TRBV19 and TRBJ2-1, is DGGITQSPKYLFRKEGQNVTLSCEQNLNHDAMYWYRQDPGQGLRLIYYSQIVNDFQKGDIAEGYSVSREKKESFPLTVTSAQKNPTAFYLCASSGRGIEQFFGPGTRLTVL.

V usage is TRBV6-5 and J usage is TRBJ2-5, with a weak D call TRBD2 (6 bases). Germline assignment: CDR1 MNHEY and CDR2 SVGAGI. This CDR3 is built from 12 residues. The V and J ends lost 6 bases and 9 bases respectively, with 14 bases between them. CDR3 in amino acids: CASRSGTGSQYF. Written as DNA, the CDR3 is TGTGCCAGCAGGTCCGGGACTGGCTCCCAGTACTTC.

J is TRBJ2-1 and V is TRBV4-2; D might be TRBD2 (5 bases). Trimming took off 4 bases at V and 5 bases at J, with 15 bases between the two ends. Germline V gene data show CDR1 as LGHNA and CDR2 as YNFKEQ. This CDR3 has 15 amino acids. The CDR3 nucleotides are TGTGCCAGCAGCCTCCGACCCGGGAAGGACAATGAGCAGTTCTTC. Its protein is CASSLRPGKDNEQFF.